This record concerns one T cell receptor (beta chain) sequence. What it recognizes is unknown. Repertoires were generated with immunoSEQ multiplex PCR, while TCRdb's copy carries only in-frame clones and drops some. The sample holds about 160,000 clones, about 90% seen once. This entry comes from a study of cytomegalovirus exposure and HLA in healthy donors. Study-wide results and caveats: The dataset shows that most TCR sequences were rare, while some public TCRs occurred in many donors.

The origin of this receptor is a man aged 18 to 30 in good health and CMV-seropositive. The sample taken for sequencing was PBMCs.

CDR3: CAWSFSPTGRGTEAFF. The DNA for the CDR3 is TGTGCCTGGAGTTTCTCCCCGACAGGGCGAGGGACTGAAGCTTTCTTT. V and J are TRBV30 and TRBJ1-1; 7 positions agree with TRBD1. V was clipped by 2 bases and J by 5 bases; unmatched bases: 14. Germline CDR1 GTSNPN, CDR2 SVGIG (reference sequence). The CDR3 has 16 residues. The full variable domain, with the rest looked up from reference TRBV30 and TRBJ1-1, is SQTIHQWPATLVQPVGSPLSLECTVEGTSNPNLYWYRQAAGRGLQLLFYSVGIGQISSEVPQNLSASRPQDRQFILSSKKLLLSDSGFYLCAWSFSPTGRGTEAFFGQGTRLTVV.